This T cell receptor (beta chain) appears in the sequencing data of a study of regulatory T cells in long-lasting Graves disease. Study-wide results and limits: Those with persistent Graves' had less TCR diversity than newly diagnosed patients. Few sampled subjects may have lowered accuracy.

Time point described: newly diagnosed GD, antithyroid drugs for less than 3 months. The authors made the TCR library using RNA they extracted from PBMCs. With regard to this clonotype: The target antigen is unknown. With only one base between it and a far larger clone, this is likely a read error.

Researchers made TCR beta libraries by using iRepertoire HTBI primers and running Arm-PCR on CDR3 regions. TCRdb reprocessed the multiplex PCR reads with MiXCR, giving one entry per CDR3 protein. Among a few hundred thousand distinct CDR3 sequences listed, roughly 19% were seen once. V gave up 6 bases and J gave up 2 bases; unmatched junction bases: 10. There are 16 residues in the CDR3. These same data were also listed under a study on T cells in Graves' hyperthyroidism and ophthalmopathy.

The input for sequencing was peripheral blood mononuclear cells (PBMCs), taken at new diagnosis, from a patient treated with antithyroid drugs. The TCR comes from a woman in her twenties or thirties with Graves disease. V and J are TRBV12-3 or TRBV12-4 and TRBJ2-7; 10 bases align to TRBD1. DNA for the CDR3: TGTGCCAGCAGCGTTGCGGGACAGGGGTCTCCCTACGAGCAGTACTTC. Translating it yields CASSVAGQGSPYEQYF.